This T cell receptor beta chain was observed in a study of blood T cell repertoires in COVID-19. CDR3 size: 17 residues. From germline, CDR1 is MNHEY and CDR2 SVGEGT. Trimming removed 4 bases from V and 6 bases from J, with 21 bases in between. As handled by the study authors: How many nucleated cells were present was estimated from reference gene primer amplification. The method was immunoSEQ multiplex PCR; TCRdb's version includes in-frame clones alone and lacks a portion of them. V, J and clone size were drawn from that table, and D and trimming were deduced from the DNA. This table has under 250,000 clones, 85% to 90% appearing once.

The sequence derives from a man aged 80 or over with acute or convalescent COVID-19. The chain is built from TRBV6-2 or TRBV6-3 and TRBJ2-2; the D gene is possibly TRBD1 (7 bases). Sequencing was done on a sample of peripheral blood. CDR3 nucleotide sequence: TGTGCCAGCAGTTCCGCGGTTGGAGGGGGCCGGGCCGGGGAGCTGTTTTTT. Its translation: CASSSAVGGGRAGELFF.